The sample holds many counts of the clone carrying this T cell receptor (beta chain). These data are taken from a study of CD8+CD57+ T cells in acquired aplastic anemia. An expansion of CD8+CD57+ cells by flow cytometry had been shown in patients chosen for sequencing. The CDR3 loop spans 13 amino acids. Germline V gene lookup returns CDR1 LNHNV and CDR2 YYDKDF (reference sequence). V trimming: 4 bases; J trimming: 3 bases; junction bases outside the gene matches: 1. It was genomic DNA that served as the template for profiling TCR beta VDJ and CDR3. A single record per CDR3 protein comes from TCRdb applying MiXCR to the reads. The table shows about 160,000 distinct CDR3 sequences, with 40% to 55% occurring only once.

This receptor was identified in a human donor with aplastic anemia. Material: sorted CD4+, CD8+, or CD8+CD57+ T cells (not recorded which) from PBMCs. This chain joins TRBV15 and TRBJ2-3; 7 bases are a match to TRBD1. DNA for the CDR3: TGTGCCACCAGCACAGGGGGTACAGATACGCAGTATTTT. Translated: CATSTGGTDTQYF.